Below, 13 T cell receptor beta chains from the same sample are listed, as sequenced in a study of blood T cell repertoires in COVID-19 (TCRdb year 2020). Library prep was done by the immunoSEQ multiplex PCR assay. TCRdb obtained this table from immuneACCESS and retained in-frame rearrangements with V and J assigned. These tables miss some clones; where compared with another copy, unresolved V genes account for less than half of the shortfall, and the remainder is unexplained. The sample profile shows around 100,000 clones; approximately 80% of them were found once. Jointly, the top ten make up approximately 0.76% of the sample. Specimen: peripheral blood. These TCRs come from a woman aged 70-85 years with acute or convalescent COVID-19.

This sequence joins TRBV4-1 and TRBJ2-1; TRBD1 aligns across 10 bases. The CDR3 runs to 17 residues. Germline-derived CDR1 and CDR2 are MGHRA and YSYEKL. The junction had 14 bases not matched to a gene; V was cut back by 5 bases and J by 7 bases. The CDR3 sequence: CASSYRDRGQAVNEQFF. CDR3 DNA sequence: TGCGCCAGCAGCTATAGAGACAGGGGGCAGGCAGTTAATGAGCAGTTCTTC.

Comment on this clone: The sample holds other DNA sequences that translate to the same CDR3. The V gene is TRBV5-1, the J gene TRBJ2-5, with 9 bases that match TRBD1. CDR1 and CDR2 from the germline V gene are SGHRS and YFSETQ. The CDR3 contains 14 residues. V was pared by 2 bases and J by 5 bases, with 4 bases of the junction left unmatched. In DNA form, the CDR3 reads TGCGCCAGCAGCTTAGGGACAGGGAGCGAGACCCAGTACTTC. Encoded protein: CASSLGTGSETQYF.

This chain links TRBV12-5 with TRBJ1-6; D remains ambiguous. V was cut by 3 bases and J by 7 bases, with 4 bases left in between. The CDR3 loop spans 12 amino acids. The germline CDR1 and CDR2 sequences are LGHNT and FRNRAP. In nucleotides, the CDR3 is TGTGCTAGTGGTTTCGGGAATTCACCCCTCCACTTT. It translates to CASGFGNSPLHF.

The rearrangement joins TRBV20-1 to TRBJ2-3; D gene ambiguous. V gave up 3 bases and J gave up 3 bases, with 10 bases separating them. There are 13 residues in the CDR3. Germline lookup yields CDR1 DFQATT and CDR2 SNEGSKA (reference sequence). CDR3 DNA: TGCAGTGCTAGTGGGTACCTAACAGATACGCAGTATTTT. This translates into CSASGYLTDTQYF.

The chain recombines TRBV3-1 (or the pseudogene TRBV3-2) with TRBJ2-7; 7 nucleotides line up with TRBD2. This CDR3 is 14 amino acids long. CDR1 is LGHDT and CDR2 is YNNKEL in the germline V gene (reference sequence). The trim removed 4 bases at V and 6 bases at J, leaving 9 bases unmatched. The CDR3 protein is CASSPRGREGEQYF. The CDR3 nucleotides are TGTGCCAGCAGCCCGAGGGGCAGGGAGGGCGAGCAGTACTTC.

The genes are TRBV10-3 and TRBJ2-7, with 8 positions matching TRBD1. CDR3 length equals 12 residues. CDR1 is ENHRY and CDR2 is SYGVKD in the germline V gene. J gave up 9 bases and V 6 bases, and 7 bases lay outside the gene matches. In nucleotides, the CDR3 is TGTGCCATCAGCAACAGGGGGGAGGCGCAGTACTTC. Translation gives CAISNRGEAQYF.

V and J are TRBV19 and TRBJ1-2; 10 bases map to TRBD1. The germline gives CDR1 LNHDA, CDR2 SQIVND (reference sequence). The length of the CDR3 is 14 residues. V lost 6 bases, J lost 4 bases, and 5 bases stayed unmatched. The CDR3 loop is CASRARDRGYGYTF. In DNA, the CDR3 is TGTGCCAGTAGGGCCCGGGACAGGGGCTATGGCTACACCTTC.

J is TRBJ2-7 and V is TRBV5-8; 8 bases are a match to TRBD1. Germline V gene sequence: CDR1 SGHTS, CDR2 YDEGEE. The CDR3 sequence is 15 residues long. Trimming removed 4 bases from V and 0 bases from J; junction bases left unmatched: 6. This CDR3 is CASSLDRDGSYEQYF. The CDR3, as DNA: TGTGCCAGCAGCCTGGACAGGGACGGCTCCTACGAGCAGTACTTC.

This rearrangement joins TRBV28 to TRBJ2-3, with 10 bases matching TRBD2. Trimming took 10 bases from V and 5 from J; bases not matched to a gene: 9. From germline, CDR1 is MDHEN and CDR2 SYDVKM. This CDR3 is built from 14 residues. Here the CDR3 DNA reads TGTGCCACCAGGCTAGCGGGAGTTGTAGATACGCAGTATTTT. Translated: CATRLAGVVDTQYF.

There are a few counts of this clone. The CDR3 loop reads CASSGGRVYEQYF. CDR3 sequence (DNA): TGTGCCAGCAGCGGAGGGAGGGTCTACGAGCAGTACTTC. The chain is built from TRBV7-8 and TRBJ2-7; 7 bases are shared with TRBD2. J lost 3 bases, V lost 5 bases, and 4 bases had no gene match. The CDR3 contains 13 residues. Germline-derived CDR1 and CDR2 are SGHVS and FQNEAQ. Variable domain in full (rest from reference TRBV7-8 and TRBJ2-7): GAGVSQSPRYKVAKRGQDVALRCDPISGHVSLFWYQQALGQGPEFLTYFQNEAQLDKSGLPSDRFFAERPEGSVSTLKIQRTQQEDSAVYLCASSGGRVYEQYFGPGTRLTVT.

This chain links TRBV18 with TRBJ2-5, with a tentative D call TRBD1 (5 bases). V was pared by 6 bases and J by 2 bases, with 13 bases between. The CDR3 consists of 14 residues. Looked up from germline, CDR1 is KGHSH and CDR2 is LQKENI. CDR3 DNA: TGTGCCAGCTCGTCCCTATCAGGGCAAGAGACCCAGTACTTC. It encodes CASSSLSGQETQYF. The full variable domain, with the rest looked up from reference TRBV18 and TRBJ2-5, is NAGVMQNPRHLVRRRGQEARLRCSPMKGHSHVYWYRQLPEEGLKFMVYLQKENIIDESGMPKERFSAEFPKEGPSILRIQQVVRGDSAAYFCASSSLSGQETQYFGPGTRLLVL.

This rearrangement joins TRBV7-2 to TRBJ2-2; 12 positions match TRBD2. This CDR3 comprises 15 residues. From germline, CDR1 is SGHTA and CDR2 FQGNSA. After removal of 6 bases from V and 4 bases from J, the junction contained 3 bases not matched to a gene. The CDR3 sequence: CASSQTSGSTGELFF. The DNA for the CDR3 is TGTGCCAGCAGTCAGACTAGCGGGAGCACCGGGGAGCTGTTTTTT.

The genes are TRBV10-3 and TRBJ2-2, with D unresolved. The CDR3 runs 12 residues. Deletions cut 9 bases from V and 2 bases from J, with 7 bases between. Germline V gives CDR1 ENHRY, CDR2 SYGVKD. In nucleotides, the CDR3 is TGTGCCATTCGAGGAAACACCGGGGAGCTGTTTTTT. Its translation: CAIRGNTGELFF.